The 24 T cell receptor beta chains given below trace back to one sample, sequenced in a study of vaccination effects on CD4 cells after COVID-19 (dated by TCRdb to between 2021 and 2022). The antigens for these receptors are not known. To identify antigen-specific CD4+ T cell clonotypes by their expansion, the ViraFEST assay first stimulated PBMC with viral peptide pools and then applied TCR sequencing. After approximately eleven days of culture, CD4+ T cells were isolated with the EasySep CD4+ T cell isolation kit. Negative nucleocapsid antibody results before and after vaccination confirmed that the healthy vaccine recipients had no prior SARS-CoV-2 infection. Library prep was done by the immunoSEQ multiplex PCR assay. Imported from immuneACCESS, the table was reduced by TCRdb to in-frame sequences with V and J called. These copies leave out some clones; in studies compared against another copy, an unresolved V gene accounts for under half, and the cause of the remainder is not known. The sample has about 21,000 clones on record, 73% of them singletons. The ten largest make up around 28% of the sample.

Sequenced here: CD4+ T cells from PBMCs cultured with HCoV-NL63 spike peptides, sampled before COVID-19 vaccination. The sample's cell subset or site label is to be understood as: HCoV-NL63 spike overlapping peptide pool stimulation. The source of these receptors is a human donor who received a COVID-19 vaccine.

About this clone: Different DNA sequences within this sample yield the same CDR3. The chain links TRBV29-1 to TRBJ1-1; D ambiguous. Trimming removed 4 bases at V and 0 bases at J, with 9 bases between. The CDR3 extends over 13 amino acids. Looked up from germline, CDR1 is SQVTM and CDR2 is ANQGSEA. The CDR3 nucleotides are TGCAGCGTTGGAGGACGTATGAACACTGAAGCTTTCTTT. Residues: CSVGGRMNTEAFF.

As to this clone: Additional DNA sequences in this sample encode the identical CDR3. The J gene is TRBJ2-7, the V gene TRBV5-1, with D unresolved. Per germline, CDR1 SGHRS and CDR2 YFSETQ. This CDR3 is built from 11 residues. Trimming pared 5 bases from V and 0 bases from J, leaving 3 bases between. In nucleotides, the CDR3 is TGCGCCAGCAGTAGCTCCTACGAGCAGTACTTC. Translation: CASSSSYEQYF.

The chain uses TRBV7-2 and TRBJ1-2; D is perhaps TRBD1 (6 bases). Trimming stripped 4 bases from V and 0 bases from J, with 15 bases between. The CDR3 sequence is 16 residues long. Germline V gene lookup returns CDR1 SGHTA and CDR2 FQGNSA. CDR3 amino acids: CASSSSRTASNYGYTF. The DNA of the CDR3 is TGTGCCAGCAGCTCGTCGCGGACAGCGTCTAACTATGGCTACACCTTC. Full variable domain (rest looked up from reference TRBV7-2 and TRBJ1-2): GAGVSQSPSNKVTEKGKDVELRCDPISGHTALYWYRQSLGQGLEFLIYFQGNSAPDKSGLPSDRFSAERTGGSVSTLTIQRTQQEDSAVYLCASSSSRTASNYGYTFGSGTRLTVV.

The sample holds a few counts of this clone. The DNA for the CDR3 is TGCAGCGTTGGTCAAGGTCTAGCCAACGCCTACGAGCAGTACTTC. Translating it yields CSVGQGLANAYEQYF. The chain has TRBV29-1 and TRBJ2-7; D might be TRBD2 (5 bases). The V and J ends lost 4 bases and 2 bases respectively, with 18 bases between them. The CDR3 is 15 amino acids. In germline, CDR1 is SQVTM, CDR2 ANQGSEA.

The V call is TRBV18, the J call TRBJ1-3; perhaps TRBD1 as D (5 bases). The CDR3 sequence is 14 residues long. Germline V gene lookup returns CDR1 KGHSH and CDR2 LQKENI. The V end lost 4 bases, the J end lost 4 bases, and 11 bases lay between the germline ends. The CDR3 bases are TGTGCCAGCTCACAACTAGGGGCCGGAAACACCATATATTTT. Amino acid sequence: CASSQLGAGNTIYF.

This clone was seen just once. This chain connects TRBV5-4 to TRBJ2-1; no reliable D call. Trimming shortened V by 3 bases and J by 4 bases, and 5 bases separated the two germline ends. The CDR3 sequence is 12 residues long. Germline V gene lookup returns CDR1 SGHNT and CDR2 YYREEE (reference sequence). CDR3 residues: CASSSVYNEQFF. DNA for the CDR3: TGTGCCAGCAGCTCTGTATACAATGAGCAGTTCTTC.

This chain uses TRBV4-3 with TRBJ1-5; D may be TRBD1 (6 bases). The CDR3 has 16 amino acids. Germline V lookup: CDR1 LGHNA, CDR2 YSLEER. Deletions cut 1 base from V and 7 bases from J, with 17 bases between. Written as DNA, the CDR3 is TGCGCCAGCAGCCAAGTAAGCGGTGCCGACAGGCAGCCCCAGCATTTT. The encoded protein is CASSQVSGADRQPQHF.

The J gene is TRBJ2-3, the V gene TRBV7-2, with 8 bases aligning to TRBD2. The CDR3 sequence is 17 residues long. CDR1 SGHTA and CDR2 FQGNSA come from the germline V gene. Trimming removed 7 bases from V and 2 bases from J; junction bases left unmatched: 14. For the CDR3, the DNA is TGTGCCAGCAACTTTGGACTCGAGCGGGGGCTCACAGATACGCAGTATTTT. Protein product: CASNFGLERGLTDTQYF.

J is TRBJ2-3 and V is TRBV6-4; TRBD1 aligns across 8 bases. The CDR3 runs 14 residues. Germline CDR1 is MRHNA and CDR2 is SNTAGT. Trimming cost V 3 bases and J 1 base; bases outside gene matches: 0. CDR3 in amino acids: CASSEQGGTDTQYF. The CDR3 DNA follows: TGTGCCAGCAGTGAACAGGGGGGCACAGATACGCAGTATTTT.

This rearrangement joins TRBV25-1 to TRBJ1-1, with 7 bases aligning to TRBD1. Germline V gene data show CDR1 as MGHDK and CDR2 as SYGVNS. The CDR3 length is 16 residues. V lost 6 bases to trimming and J lost 2 bases; unmatched junction nucleotides: 12. CDR3 DNA sequence: TGTGCCAGCAGAGAGACAGGGAACAACGATAACACTGAAGCTTTCTTT. This translates into CASRETGNNDNTEAFF.

The genes are TRBV7-2 and TRBJ1-2; 10 bases fit TRBD1. CDR3 length: 15 residues. CDR1 is SGHTA, CDR2 FQGNSA, per germline. Trimming at V came to 5 bases and at J to 4 bases, leaving 7 bases not matched to a gene. The CDR3 region is CASSPRDRGIYGYTF. CDR3 DNA: TGTGCCAGCAGCCCCCGGGACAGGGGCATCTATGGCTACACCTTC.

The V call is TRBV24-1, the J call TRBJ1-5; D is ambiguous. The length of the CDR3 is 13 residues. The germline CDR1 and CDR2 sequences are KGHDR and SFDVKD. Between the trimmed V and J ends, which lost 4 bases and 6 bases, there was a span of 9 bases. In nucleotides, the CDR3 is TGTGCCACCAGTGACTCGCCTTTTCAGCCCCAGCATTTT. Residues: CATSDSPFQPQHF.

This chain links TRBV6-5 with TRBJ2-5; D might be TRBD1 (6 bases). The V end was cut by 4 bases, the J end by 4 bases, with 7 bases between. This CDR3 has 12 amino acids. CDR1 and CDR2 (germline): MNHEY, SVGAGI. CDR3 region: CASSSRGETQYF. CDR3 nucleotide sequence: TGTGCCAGCAGTTCCAGGGGAGAGACCCAGTACTTC.

CDR3 nucleotide sequence: TGTGCCAGCAGTGAAGCGGCAGGACTCACTGAAGCTTTCTTT. Protein product: CASSEAAGLTEAFF. The J gene is TRBJ1-1, the V gene TRBV6-4; D gene ambiguous. Germline CDR1 is MRHNA and CDR2 is SNTAGT. The CDR3 runs to 14 residues. The V end was cut by 3 bases, the J end by 4 bases, with 12 bases between.

The chain combines TRBV29-1 with TRBJ2-1, with 7 bases aligning to TRBD2. Trimming at V came to 4 bases and at J to 9 bases, leaving 9 bases not matched to a gene. The V gene's germline CDR1 is SQVTM and CDR2 ANQGSEA. The CDR3 sequence is 13 residues long. The CDR3 sequence is CSVAPAGAGEQFF. The DNA of the CDR3 is TGCAGCGTTGCCCCGGCGGGAGCGGGTGAGCAGTTCTTC.

The V gene is TRBV5-1, the J gene TRBJ2-1; 9 nucleotides line up with TRBD2. The CDR3 covers 15 residues. The germline V gene has CDR1 SGHRS and CDR2 YFSETQ. Trimming at V came to 1 base and at J to 6 bases, leaving 5 bases not matched to a gene. CDR3 protein: CASSLSSGGGNEQFF. The CDR3 DNA is TGCGCCAGCAGCTTGAGTAGCGGGGGAGGCAATGAGCAGTTCTTC. The whole variable domain, filled in from reference TRBV5-1 and TRBJ2-1, reads KAGVTQTPRYLIKTRGQQVTLSCSPISGHRSVSWYQQTPGQGLQFLFEYFSETQRNKGNFPGRFSGRQFSNSRSEMNVSTLELGDSALYLCASSLSSGGGNEQFFGPGTRLTVL.

This clone was seen only a few times. The genes are TRBV6-6 and TRBJ2-3; D remains ambiguous. This CDR3 has 12 amino acids. Per germline, CDR1 MNHNY and CDR2 SVGAGI (reference sequence). The V gene lost 6 bases and the J gene lost 5 bases, with 9 bases spanning the gap. The CDR3 is CASRWTGDTQYF. CDR3 coding DNA: TGTGCCAGCAGATGGACGGGAGATACGCAGTATTTT.

The chain joins TRBV18 to TRBJ1-2; the D gene is possibly TRBD1 (5 bases). This CDR3 has 13 residues. The ends were cut back, 4 bases at V and 5 bases at J, with 11 bases in the middle. Germline loops: CDR1 KGHSH, CDR2 LQKENI. The CDR3 DNA reads as TGTGCCAGCTCACGGGGCGGCCAGTATGGCTACACCTTC. As protein: CASSRGGQYGYTF.

The chain combines TRBV4-2 with TRBJ2-7, with D possibly being TRBD1 or TRBD2 (5 bases each). The V end lost 2 bases, the J end lost 2 bases, and 16 bases lay between the germline ends. CDR1 LGHNA and CDR2 YNFKEQ come from the germline V gene. The CDR3 loop spans 16 amino acids. Written as DNA, the CDR3 is TGTGCCAGCAGCCAACAGGCCCGGGACCCTGCCTACGAGCAGTACTTC. Amino acids: CASSQQARDPAYEQYF.

Only a few counts were recorded for this clone. The chain links TRBV19 to TRBJ1-6; no definite D call. V lost 4 bases and J 5 bases, leaving 18 bases between the germline ends. Germline assignment: CDR1 LNHDA and CDR2 SQIVND (reference sequence). The CDR3 has 17 amino acids. The chain's CDR3 is CASSNRMRWADNSPLHF. The CDR3 nucleotides read TGTGCCAGTAGTAACCGTATGAGATGGGCCGATAATTCACCCCTCCACTTT.

This clone turned up a few times. This chain connects TRBV7-9 to TRBJ1-2; D call uncertain. CDR3 length: 11 amino acids. The ends were cut back, 2 bases at V and 10 bases at J, with 8 bases in the middle. Germline V gives CDR1 SEHNR, CDR2 FQNEAQ (reference sequence). CDR3 region: CASSLNLAYTF. CDR3 bases: TGTGCCAGCAGCTTAAACCTGGCCTACACCTTC. Combining the CDR3 with reference TRBV7-9 and TRBJ1-2 gives the whole variable domain DTGVSQNPRHKITKRGQNVTFRCDPISEHNRLYWYRQTLGQGPEFLTYFQNEAQLEKSRLLSDRFSAERPKGSFSTLEIQRTEQGDSAMYLCASSLNLAYTFGSGTRLTVV.

The J gene is TRBJ1-2, the V gene TRBV30, with D tentatively TRBD1 (6 bases). CDR1 and CDR2 (germline): GTSNPN, SVGIG (reference sequence). The CDR3 is 14 residues long. Trimming took 1 base from V and 4 from J, leaving 13 bases between them. The CDR3 region is CAWSEGELGYGYTF. CDR3 DNA: TGTGCCTGGAGTGAGGGGGAATTGGGCTATGGCTACACCTTC.

The chain joins TRBV18 to TRBJ1-2, with D hard to call. Germline CDR1 reads KGHSH; CDR2 reads LQKENI. Trimming took off 2 bases at V and 4 bases at J, with 8 bases between the two ends. The CDR3 runs 13 residues. The CDR3 nucleotides read TGTGCCAGCTCACCAGCAGGCCGCTATGGCTACACCTTC. It yields the protein CASSPAGRYGYTF.

The chain links TRBV6-6 to TRBJ1-1; D gene ambiguous. V was pared by 7 bases and J by 1 base, with 10 bases between. The CDR3 runs 13 residues. Germline lookup yields CDR1 MNHNY and CDR2 SVGAGI (reference sequence). CDR3 residues: CASNQYKNTEAFF. CDR3 nucleotides: TGTGCCAGCAACCAATACAAGAACACTGAAGCTTTCTTT.